This TCR beta chain was recorded in a study of cytomegalovirus exposure and HLA in healthy donors. The repertoire was sequenced with immunoSEQ multiplex PCR; TCRdb's copy has only in-frame clones and lacks some. The sample has 150,000 to 200,000 clones; roughly 80% are singletons. The CDR3 runs to 14 residues. Germline V lookup: CDR1 SGHTA, CDR2 FQGNSA. Trimming stripped 5 bases from V and 4 bases from J, with 15 bases between. Sequencing input: PBMCs. The V and J genes are TRBV7-2 and TRBJ2-7; weak D call: TRBD2 (6 bases). The receptor was isolated from a young man in good health and CMV-seropositive. The CDR3: CASSLGLPIYEQYF. CDR3 bases: TGTGCCAGCAGCCTGGGACTTCCGATTTACGAGCAGTACTTC.